The source of this TCR beta chain is a study of PD-1 blockade in classical Hodgkin lymphoma. Findings and caveats of the study: It was reported that newly diagnosed patients had less baseline TCR diversity than healthy donors. Prior therapy or disease activity may underlie the repertoire differences, whose causes remain undefined. CD4+ TCR diversity, unlike CD8+, rose significantly by C4D1. Diversity similar to that of newly diagnosed patients was seen at baseline in complete responders.

Measured with immunoSEQ multiplex PCR; TCRdb has only the in-frame clones, and not every one. The data contain about 41,000 clones, 55% to 70% of them seen just once; the ten biggest clones take up over 2%. The CDR3 loop spans 14 amino acids. From germline, CDR1 is SEHNR and CDR2 FQNEAQ (reference sequence). In the case of this clone: What it recognizes is unknown. This sequence may be a read error, since a much larger clone differs from it by one base.

Time point of the sample: cycle 4 day 1 (C4D1), after five to seven weeks of nivolumab. Relapse after autologous stem cell transplantation occurred in every patient, and brentuximab vedotin exposure varied. This TCR was recovered from a human donor with classical Hodgkin lymphoma. The V and J genes are TRBV7-9 and TRBJ2-7; 8 nucleotides match TRBD2. The specimen comprised peripheral blood mononuclear cells (PBMCs), sampled before the fourth cycle of nivolumab. The CDR3 region is CASSASGSSYERYF. CDR3 DNA: TGTGCCAGCAGCGCCAGCGGGAGCTCCTACGAGCGGTACTTC.